This T cell receptor beta chain was obtained from a study of chemoradiotherapy in HPV16-positive cancers (dated 2022 in TCRdb). With respect to the entire study: Candidate HPV-specific T-cell clones and common TCR motifs were defined through functional T-cell assays on cells from a couple of HPV16-positive patients. Whether T-cell immunity against the HPV oncoproteins E6 and E7 changes during chemoradiotherapy and whether survival is affected by this immunity were examined in the study. The candidate HPV-specific TCRs and motifs were subsequently tracked in TCR repertoires obtained from about 79 patients with HPV-related cancers.

Study-wide findings and limitations: The functional definition of HPV-specific T cells was derived from only two HPV16-positive patients, and the survival association was reported for HPV16-positive patients. Expansion of candidate HPV-specific clones and E7-related TCR motifs was observed in the tumor microenvironment during treatment, whereas no such expansion was observed for non-HPV-specific T cells. In HPV16-positive patients, expansion of HPV-responsive T cells during chemoradiotherapy was associated with improved recurrence-free survival.

The CDR3 spans 16 residues, from the cysteine through the phenylalanine. The entry retains the CDR3 DNA only, 48 bases that are in frame from base 1. The trim is 1 base for V and 10 bases for J, with a gap of 18 bases between the germline ends. The germline V gene yields SGHDT for CDR1 and YYEEEE for CDR2. Regarding this clone: This receptor's antigen is unknown. It has no much larger one-base neighbor in the sample; base qualities were not kept.

The library was built by means of the immunoSEQ multiplex PCR assay. The table was pulled from immuneACCESS by TCRdb, which kept in-frame rearrangements only. Such tables lose some clones; where checked, under half of the loss comes from unresolved V genes, and the rest has no known cause. The sample includes around 30,000 clones, with approximately 92% observed a single time. Together, the top ten hold under 4% of the sample. Repertoires were sampled repeatedly over the course of chemoradiotherapy, so clonal expansion could be followed in the tumor microenvironment. Specimen: blood, collected from a patient who underwent chemoradiotherapy. The rearrangement joined TRBV5-6 to TRBJ1-6; TRBD1 is a weak D gene call, 5 bases matching. The origin of this receptor is a human donor with HPV-associated anogenital cancer. The CDR3 region reads CASSLYPGQRGSPLHF. The DNA reads as follows: TGTGCCAGCAGCTTGTATCCAGGGCAAAGGGGATCACCCCTCCACTTT.